These 9 T cell receptor beta chains were all obtained from the same sample, sequenced in a study of T cell responses to AZD1222 COVID-19 vaccine. Produced via immunoSEQ multiplex PCR; TCRdb's table is partial and in-frame only. The sample lists 150,000 to 180,000 clones, 70% to 90% occurring once. Sequencing used peripheral blood, obtained on day 0 of MenACWY control vaccination. These receptors were obtained from an adult in good health.

The sample holds one count of this clone. J is TRBJ2-7 and V is TRBV9; D uncertain. V was cut by 4 bases and J by 0 bases, with 14 bases left in between. Per germline, CDR1 SGDLS and CDR2 YYNGEE. This CDR3 has 15 residues. This CDR3 is CASSPHTASSYEQYF. In DNA, the CDR3 is TGTGCCAGCAGCCCCCATACGGCGAGCTCCTACGAGCAGTACTTC.

V is TRBV27 and J is TRBJ1-2; 7 bases agree with TRBD1. The CDR3 covers 16 residues. V shed 0 bases and J 11 bases; nucleotides not matched to a gene: 15. In germline, CDR1 is MNHEY, CDR2 SMNVEV (reference sequence). CDR3 DNA sequence: TGTGCCAGCAGTTTATCGAGGGCAGGGGGAATGGTGGGGTACACCTTC. Its protein product is CASSLSRAGGMVGYTF.

The rearrangement joins TRBV27 to TRBJ2-7, with TRBD1 matching 9 bases. The CDR3 has 14 residues. Germline lookup yields CDR1 MNHEY and CDR2 SMNVEV (reference sequence). V gave up 7 bases and J gave up 5 bases; unmatched junction bases: 9. The CDR3 DNA reads as TGTGCCAGCAATCCGGGACAGGGACGCCACGAGCAGTACTTC. Encoded protein: CASNPGQGRHEQYF.

J is TRBJ1-4 and V is TRBV29-1, with D perhaps matching TRBD1 (5 bases). The CDR3 consists of 12 residues. Germline V gene data show CDR1 as SQVTM and CDR2 as ANQGSEA. V shed 7 bases and J shed 6 bases, with 12 bases lying between them. The DNA of the CDR3 is TGCAGCGGGTGGTCGGGGGATGAAAAACTGTTTTTT. It is translated as CSGWSGDEKLFF.

V and J are TRBV18 and TRBJ2-2, with D possibly being TRBD1 (6 bases). Trimming left V 5 bases short and J 7 bases short, with 17 bases between. The CDR3 contains 15 residues. CDR1 and CDR2 from the germline V gene are KGHSH and LQKENI. CDR3 loop: CASSSNAGVGGELFF. The CDR3, as DNA: TGTGCCAGCTCATCTAATGCAGGGGTCGGCGGGGAGCTGTTTTTT.

This sequence joins TRBV7-2 and TRBJ2-5; no reliable D call. V was clipped by 1 base and J by 4 bases, with 13 bases between them. The germline gives CDR1 SGHTA, CDR2 FQGNSA. The CDR3 has 15 residues. The CDR3 spells CASSLDWGPPETQYF. The CDR3 DNA reads TGTGCCAGCAGCTTAGATTGGGGTCCACCAGAGACCCAGTACTTC.

This CDR3 is CASSRIGMVAEAFF. The CDR3 bases are TGTGCCAGCAGCCGGATAGGGATGGTAGCTGAAGCTTTCTTT. The gene calls are TRBV14 and TRBJ1-1; D unresolved. The germline V gene encodes CDR1 SGHDN and CDR2 FVKESK. Between the trimmed V and J ends, which lost 4 bases and 6 bases, there was a span of 15 bases. The CDR3 is 14 residues long.

The table lists this clone with many counts. The genes are TRBV19 and TRBJ1-1; D unclear. The V gene lost 3 bases and the J gene lost 5 bases, with 13 bases spanning the gap. The CDR3 loop spans 14 amino acids. Germline V gene lookup returns CDR1 LNHDA and CDR2 SQIVND (reference sequence). The CDR3 sequence: CASSMGGTGTEAFF. The CDR3 DNA reads TGTGCCAGTAGTATGGGAGGAACGGGGACTGAAGCTTTCTTT.

The chain couples TRBV7-2 to TRBJ2-7, with D unclear. V gave up 0 bases and J gave up 3 bases, with 18 bases separating them. Germline V CDR1 and CDR2: SGHTA, FQGNSA. This CDR3 comprises 17 residues. CDR3 sequence reads: CASSLAVGRLNYYEQYF. The CDR3 nucleotides are TGTGCCAGCAGCTTAGCGGTGGGCCGCCTCAATTACTACGAGCAGTACTTC. The whole variable domain, filled in from reference TRBV7-2 and TRBJ2-7, reads GAGVSQSPSNKVTEKGKDVELRCDPISGHTALYWYRQSLGQGLEFLIYFQGNSAPDKSGLPSDRFSAERTGGSVSTLTIQRTQQEDSAVYLCASSLAVGRLNYYEQYFGPGTRLTVT.